This TCR beta chain was sequenced for a study of blood T cells in healthy people across ages (dated by TCRdb to between 2014 and 2017). Regarding the research as a whole: In model experiments, template switching captured roughly one uniquely barcoded TCR beta cDNA molecule for every two T cells. Using the same blood draw, the study looked at two additional independent replicas of 1 million unique cDNA reads for two donors, one aged 18 to 29 and the other aged 80 or older. Using deep sequencing normalized with unique cDNA molecular identifiers, the study measured how TCR beta repertoire diversity changes with age. To avoid experimental bias, donors of different ages were distributed randomly across sequencing lanes. Four age groups were formed from the donors: young (average approximately 15 years), middle-aged (approximately 40), aged (around 62) and long-lived (approximately 78). Findings and caveats that apply to the study as a whole: Observed TCR beta diversity per million T cells fell roughly linearly with age, and a significant reduction was already apparent by age roughly 40. Estimates of total diversity from one million sequenced T cells were regarded as lower bounds and underestimates. The CMV infection status of donors was not known, potentially confounding age-related changes in expanded clonotypes. There was a strong correlation between observed TCR beta diversity and the percentage of naive T cells measured by flow cytometry. Since profiling was done on bulk unsorted PBMCs, naive and antigen-experienced compartments could not be conclusively compared. Compared with the aged group, more naive CD4+ T cells, fewer expanded clones and increased TCR diversity were shown by the long-lived group, suggesting age selection.

Systemically healthy Caucasian individuals from Russia, 35 to 50 in total and aged roughly 6 to 90 years, were included as donors. Each donor gave approximately 9.3 milliliters of peripheral blood, collected into EDTA-treated Vacutainer tubes. Ficoll-Paque density-gradient centrifugation was used to isolate PBMCs, with at least 6 million per sample. Trizol reagent was used to extract total RNA from the PBMCs, yielding at least 6 micrograms per sample. For every donor, an aliquot of PBMCs went through flow cytometry to measure the percentages of naive CD45RAhigh/CD27high T cells. For this clonotype: Its antigen is not yet known. Qualities for individual bases were not recorded, and no much larger clone is one base off.

Receptor amplification or capture employed 5' RACE. For sequencing, an Illumina HiSeq 2500 was employed. A second PCR of roughly 7 to 11 cycles was run with a J-beta primer mix and a sample-barcoded 5' primer. A template-switch 5' adaptor carrying 12 random nucleotides introduced a unique molecular identifier onto each TCR beta cDNA molecule. Each sample yielded at least 3 million CDR3-containing paired-end reads. The Mint cDNA synthesis kit, primed by a TRBC-specific oligonucleotide, was used to synthesize first-strand cDNA from all RNA. Following uracil-DNA glycosylase treatment, all cDNA underwent a first 18-cycle PCR with the universal primers M1SS and BC2_uni_R. Under the source paper's analysis protocol: Normalization of each sample was performed by random selection of 1 million high-quality reads, each carrying a distinct molecular identifier. Reads sharing molecular identifiers were discarded rather than binned into consensus sequences. MiTCR, run with a Q25 quality threshold and the strictest error-elimination algorithm, handled CDR3 identification, clonotype clustering and error correction. A nonparametric unseen species model with Euler transformation was used to estimate a lower bound on total TCR beta diversity. TCRdb reworked the public reads: Q25 trimming with fastp, MiXCR clone assembly, productive beta chains retained. All rows with the same CDR3 protein become a single entry with the most common DNA and genes. V and J calls and clone size were set by TCRdb, not the authors. For this sample there are roughly 570,000 distinct CDR3 sequences; 25% to 30% appear just once. The top ten constitute approximately 18% of the sample.

The receptor comes from a woman aged 65 to 85 in good health. Sequencing used blood.

In nucleotides, the sequence is TGCGCCAGCAGGAATCAGGGGTCCTATGGCTACACCTTC. It translates as CASRNQGSYGYTF. The chain is encoded by TRBV5-1 joined to TRBJ1-2, with TRBD1 as a weak D call on 6 bases. A distance of 12 bases separates the germline ends of V and J, which lose 5 bases and 4 bases respectively. The germline V gene sets CDR1 to SGHRS and CDR2 to YFSETQ. The CDR3 measures 13 amino acids from cysteine to phenylalanine. This entry keeps only the CDR3 DNA: 39 bases, framed from base 1.